This T cell receptor beta chain was identified in a study of blood T cell repertoires in COVID-19. Background on the study: Both acute and convalescent COVID-19 samples were obtained from the United States, Italy and Spain. Sources were T cells, B-cell-depleted T cells, or PBMCs; the material itself was cDNA or gDNA.

As originally analysed: Nucleated cell counts were estimated from reference gene primer amplification. Clones were read by immunoSEQ multiplex PCR, and TCRdb kept only the in-frame ones, dropping some. V, J and clone size derive from that table, while D and trimming were established from the DNA sequence. Here the sample spans about 15,000 clones, 85% to 90% being singletons. Trimming shortened V by 3 bases and J by 0 bases, and 4 bases separated the two germline ends. Germline V lookup: CDR1 SQVTM, CDR2 ANQGSEA. The CDR3 length is 12 residues. What was sequenced was peripheral blood. This TCR came from a human donor in a cohort sampled during active COVID-19. This sequence joins TRBV29-1 and TRBJ2-3; D gene uncertain. The CDR3 region is CSVDPSTDTQYF. CDR3 sequence (DNA): TGCAGCGTTGATCCTAGCACAGATACGCAGTATTTT.